This is a list of T cell receptor beta chains from one sample in a study of blood T cells in healthy people across ages. A single record per CDR3 protein comes from TCRdb applying MiXCR to the 5' RACE reads. The sample contains roughly 700,000 distinct CDR3 sequences, roughly 49% of which appear only once. The source material was blood. The origin of the receptors is a woman aged 55-70 years in good health. CDR3s include the opening cysteine and the closing phenylalanine or tryptophan. D genes are given only for firm matches. Some rows have no size entry. The others give once, few or many, or a class for an expanded clone.

V	D	J	size	DNA	CDR3
TRBV28	-	TRBJ1-1	-	TGTGCCAGCAGTCTTCAGACAGGCGCCGAAGCTTTCTTT	CASSLQTGAEAFF
TRBV28	TRBD2	TRBJ2-3	-	TGTGCCAGCGGGACTAGCGGGAGCCCCACAGATACGCAGTATTTT	CASGTSGSPTDTQYF
TRBV4-3	-	TRBJ2-4	-	TGCGCCAGCAGCCAAGATGTGGGAACCAAAAACATTCAGTACTTC	CASSQDVGTKNIQYF
TRBV5-6	TRBD2	TRBJ2-1	-	TGTGCCAGCAGCGCCGGACTAGCGGGAGCAACGAATGAGCAGTTCTTC	CASSAGLAGATNEQFF
TRBV27	TRBD1	TRBJ2-3	-	TGTGCCAGCAGTTTTAGAATTAGGACAGGGCGGTTAGATACGCAGTATTTT	CASSFRIRTGRLDTQYF
TRBV11-1	TRBD2	TRBJ2-7	-	TGTGCCAGCAGCTCAAATCTGGGACGAGCGGGAGCCTACGAGCAGTACTTC	CASSSNLGRAGAYEQYF
TRBV29-1	-	TRBJ1-6	few	TGCAGCGCCCGATCTGGTAATTCACCCCTCCACTTT	CSARSGNSPLHF
TRBV5-6	-	TRBJ2-3	few	TGTGCCAGCAGCTTGACAGGGCGACTCACAGATACGCAGTATTTT	CASSLTGRLTDTQYF
TRBV2	TRBD2	TRBJ2-7	few	TGTGCCAGCAGAAGGAGGGGACTAGCCGACGAGCAGTACTTC	CASRRRGLADEQYF
TRBV20-1	TRBD1	TRBJ1-4	few	TGCAGTGCTAGATACAGGGGGCGAGATGAAAAACTGTTTTTT	CSARYRGRDEKLFF
TRBV12-3/TRBV12-4	-	TRBJ1-1	-	TGTGCCAGCAGCATCAGGGCATTGAACACTGAAGCTTTCTTT	CASSIRALNTEAFF
TRBV20-1	-	TRBJ2-1	few	TGCAGTGCTAGGAGAGTTGAGCAGTTCTTC	CSARRVEQFF
TRBV6-5	TRBD1	TRBJ2-7	-	TGTGCCAGCACCGAACGCCCAGGGGGCGAGCAGTACTTC	CASTERPGGEQYF
TRBV29-1	-	TRBJ2-5	-	TGCAGCGTTGCTGGAGTTCAGGGGCAAGAGACCCAGTACTTC	CSVAGVQGQETQYF
TRBV29-1	-	TRBJ1-4	-	TGCAGCGTTCTCCCGGGTGTAACTAATGAAAAACTGTTTTTT	CSVLPGVTNEKLFF
TRBV29-1	TRBD2	TRBJ2-3	few	TGCAGCGTTGAAGATCACGGCGGGAGGGCTGATACGCAGTATTTT	CSVEDHGGRADTQYF
TRBV15	-	TRBJ1-4	-	TGTGCCACCAGCAGAGGGGACGGATATGAAAAACTGTTTTTT	CATSRGDGYEKLFF
TRBV6-5	-	TRBJ2-7	-	TGTGCCAGCAGTTACTCGCTCGGATCCTACGAGCAGTACTTC	CASSYSLGSYEQYF
TRBV25-1	TRBD2	TRBJ2-1	-	TGTGCCAGCCAACTGGGGGGGATAGAGACCCAGTTCTTC	CASQLGGIETQFF
TRBV7-3	-	TRBJ1-1	few	TGTGCCAGCAGCGCCTCCAGGGTCACTGAAGCTTTCTTT	CASSASRVTEAFF
TRBV4-2	-	TRBJ2-1	few	TGTGCCAGCAGCCAACGACTGGACTCCTACAATGAGCAGTTCTTC	CASSQRLDSYNEQFF
TRBV12-3/TRBV12-4	TRBD2	TRBJ2-4	-	TGTGCCACCTCTAGCGGGAGGGTAAAAAACATTCAGTACTTC	CATSSGRVKNIQYF
TRBV2	TRBD1	TRBJ2-4	-	TGTGCCAGCAGTGAACAGGGGGCGTGGGAGCAGTACTTC	CASSEQGAWEQYF
TRBV4-2	TRBD1	TRBJ2-7	many	TGTGCCAGCAGCCAAGCGGGTGGGGACAGGGCCTACGAGCAGTACTTC	CASSQAGGDRAYEQYF
TRBV2	-	TRBJ2-6	-	TGTGCCAGCAGGGAACAGGGCTCTGGGGCCAACGTCCTGACTTTC	CASREQGSGANVLTF
TRBV13	TRBD2	TRBJ2-7	-	TGTGCCAGCAGCTTAGCCCCATTTACTAGCGCCCGCCCTTACGAGCAGTACTTC	CASSLAPFTSARPYEQYF
TRBV7-2	-	TRBJ2-1	-	TGTGCCAGCAGCCCAGTGGGGGGAGTCTACATCAATGAGCAGTTCTTC	CASSPVGGVYINEQFF
TRBV5-1	-	TRBJ2-3	few	TGCGCCAGCACCTCCGGACGGAGCACAGATACGCAGTATTTT	CASTSGRSTDTQYF
TRBV6-2/TRBV6-3	TRBD2	TRBJ2-1	-	TGTGCCAGCAGTCCGATTCCGGGACTAGCGGGCCCGATTCCCCGAAATGAGCAGTTCTTC	CASSPIPGLAGPIPRNEQFF
TRBV6-1	-	TRBJ1-6	-	TGTGCCAGCAGTGAACAGGGAGGATGGGATAATTCACCCCTCCACTTT	CASSEQGGWDNSPLHF
TRBV7-2	TRBD2	TRBJ2-3	few	TGTGCCAGCAGACGGGAAGCGGGAGTGCAAACAGATACGCAGTATTTT	CASRREAGVQTDTQYF
TRBV28	-	TRBJ1-4	few	TGTGCCAGCACCCTCGGGGGACACCCCCTCCGTAGACTGTTTTTT	CASTLGGHPLRRLFF
TRBV7-9	-	TRBJ2-7	-	TGTGCCAGCAGCCCCGACACCCTGTACGAGCAGTACTTC	CASSPDTLYEQYF
TRBV7-9	-	TRBJ2-7	-	TGTGCCAGCAGCACACCAGGGGTTGGGGAGCAGTACTTC	CASSTPGVGEQYF
TRBV7-2	-	TRBJ1-3	once	TGTGCCAACAGCTCTTCCTCTGGAAACACCATATATTTT	CANSSSSGNTIYF
TRBV20-1	-	TRBJ2-5	-	TGCAGTGCTAACCGACAGCTTGAGACCCAGTACTTC	CSANRQLETQYF
TRBV28	-	TRBJ2-7	few	TGTGCCAGCAGCCAGGGACGGAGGTACGAGCAGTACTTC	CASSQGRRYEQYF
TRBV20-1	-	TRBJ2-5	-	TGCAGTGCTCTGGGGGGAGGATGGGAGACCCAGTACTTC	CSALGGGWETQYF
TRBV20-1	-	TRBJ1-2	few	TGCAGCCAGCGATCAGGTTATGGCTACACCTTC	CSQRSGYGYTF
TRBV6-2/TRBV6-3	-	TRBJ1-4	-	TGTGCCAGCAGATTCGACGGAGCAACTAATGAAAAACTGTTTTTT	CASRFDGATNEKLFF
TRBV4-3	-	TRBJ2-6	-	TGCGCCAGCAGCCAAAGGCAGGGCTTATCTGGGGCCAACGTCCTGACTTTC	CASSQRQGLSGANVLTF
TRBV29-1	TRBD1	TRBJ1-2	few	TGCAGCGTTCAAGGGGACAGGGGAATCTCTAACTATGGCTACACCTTC	CSVQGDRGISNYGYTF
TRBV20-1	-	TRBJ1-1	-	TGCAGTGCTAGTAGGGGACGGAACACTGAAGCTTTCTTT	CSASRGRNTEAFF
TRBV24-1	-	TRBJ1-2	-	TGTGCCACCAGTGATTCAGGAAACGGGAGGTCCGGCTACACCTTC	CATSDSGNGRSGYTF
TRBV20-1	-	TRBJ2-1	-	TGCAGTGCTGGACCCAGCTCCTACAATGAGCAGTTCTTC	CSAGPSSYNEQFF